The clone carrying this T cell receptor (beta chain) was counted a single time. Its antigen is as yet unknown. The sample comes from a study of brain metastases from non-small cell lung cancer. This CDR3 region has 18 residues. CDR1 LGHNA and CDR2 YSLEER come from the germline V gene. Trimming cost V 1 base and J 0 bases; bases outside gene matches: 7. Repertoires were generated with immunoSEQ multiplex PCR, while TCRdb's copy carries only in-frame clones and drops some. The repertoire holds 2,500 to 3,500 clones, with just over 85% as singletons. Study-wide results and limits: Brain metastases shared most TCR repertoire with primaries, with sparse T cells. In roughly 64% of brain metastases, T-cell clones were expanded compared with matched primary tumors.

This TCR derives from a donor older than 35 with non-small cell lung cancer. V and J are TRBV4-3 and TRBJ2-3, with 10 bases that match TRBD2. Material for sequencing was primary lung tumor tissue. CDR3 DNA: TGCGCCAGCAGCCAAGGTCTAGCGGGAGTCCCTAGCACAGATACGCAGTATTTT. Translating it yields CASSQGLAGVPSTDTQYF.